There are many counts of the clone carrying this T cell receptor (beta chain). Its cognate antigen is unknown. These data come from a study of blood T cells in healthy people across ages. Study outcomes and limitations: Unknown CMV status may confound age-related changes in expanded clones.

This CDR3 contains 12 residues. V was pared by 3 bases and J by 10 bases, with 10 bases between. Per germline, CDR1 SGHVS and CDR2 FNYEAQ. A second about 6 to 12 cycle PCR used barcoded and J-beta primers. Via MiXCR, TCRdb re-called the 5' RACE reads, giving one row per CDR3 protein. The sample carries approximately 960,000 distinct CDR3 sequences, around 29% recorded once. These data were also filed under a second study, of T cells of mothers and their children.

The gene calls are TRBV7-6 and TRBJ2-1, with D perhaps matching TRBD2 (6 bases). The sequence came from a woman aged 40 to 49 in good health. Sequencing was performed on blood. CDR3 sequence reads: CASSFMTREQFF. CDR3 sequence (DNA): TGTGCCAGCAGCTTTATGACTAGAGAGCAGTTCTTC.